The present entry profiles one T cell receptor beta chain with its context. Its antigen is unidentified. One junction end disagrees with the germline gene, perhaps due to a read error. The data stem from a study of T cell responses to AZD1222 COVID-19 vaccine. Here immunoSEQ multiplex PCR was the method, and the copy in TCRdb shows in-frame clones only, minus some. The sample holds about 48,000 clones, approximately 89% seen once. Findings and limits, study-wide: Mostly white British, mostly female donors; authors suggested clonal diversity may be underestimated. In the spike-specific TCR repertoire, nearly half reportedly target unmutated variant regions.

The sample was peripheral blood, taken 28 days after the second AZD1222 dose. The sequence came from an adult who received the AZD1222 COVID-19 vaccine.

As DNA, the CDR3 is TGCAGCGTTCTGACAGGGGCGAACTACAAGCAGTACTTC. It is translated as CSVLTGANYKQYF. The chain carries TRBV29-1 and TRBJ2-7; 8 bases are shared with TRBD1. The germline V gene has CDR1 SQVTM and CDR2 ANQGSEA. The CDR3 has 13 residues.